This passage covers 8 T cell receptor beta chains from one sample sequenced in a study of identical twins. From the 5' RACE reads, TCRdb called clonotypes with MiXCR, one entry per CDR3 protein. The data hold about 240,000 distinct CDR3 sequences, with roughly 10% observed a single time. Sequencing was carried out using memory T cells sorted from blood. Receptors originate from a man aged 45-60 years in good health.

In its sample, this clonotype was seen a few times. A much bigger clone sits one base away, suggesting this may be a read error. CDR3 in DNA: TGTGCAAGCAGCGCCCGGGACGGCCTTTACGAGCAGTACTTC. Translating it yields CASSARDGLYEQYF. The gene calls are TRBV3-1 and TRBJ2-7; D might be TRBD1 or TRBD2, each matching 5 bases. Germline-derived CDR1 and CDR2 are LGHDT and YNNKEL (reference sequence). This CDR3 comprises 14 residues.

This clonotype was found many times. The CDR3 DNA is TGTGCCAGCAGTGGACAGGGAATGAACACTGAAGCTTTCTTT. Amino acid sequence: CASSGQGMNTEAFF. The chain carries TRBV6-1 and TRBJ1-1, with 7 bases matching TRBD1. The length of the CDR3 is 14 residues. V dropped 4 bases and J dropped 0; count of bases not matched to a gene: 2. Germline values: CDR1 MNHNS, CDR2 SASEGT.

This clonotype showed up many times. The gene calls are TRBV28 and TRBJ2-7; unclear D gene. V lost 3 bases and J lost 2, with 8 bases in between. The germline CDR1 and CDR2 sequences are MDHEN and SYDVKM. The CDR3 has 13 residues. This chain's CDR3 is CASSFPATYEQYF. The CDR3 DNA is TGTGCCAGCAGTTTCCCGGCGACCTACGAGCAGTACTTC.

This clonotype was observed at least ten times. CDR3 in amino acids: CSAKTTSGRSDTQYF. CDR3 sequence (DNA): TGCAGTGCCAAAACGACTAGCGGGAGATCTGATACGCAGTATTTT. This chain connects TRBV20-1 to TRBJ2-3; 12 positions agree with TRBD2. This CDR3 has 15 amino acids. Germline V gene lookup returns CDR1 DFQATT and CDR2 SNEGSKA (reference sequence). With 6 bases clipped from V and 6 bases from J, the junction kept 10 bases outside the gene matches.

The CDR3 loop reads CSARITGTRAITEAFF. CDR3 nucleotide sequence: TGCAGTGCTAGGATTACCGGGACAAGAGCAATCACTGAAGCTTTCTTT. The genes are TRBV20-1 and TRBJ1-1, with a tentative D call TRBD1 (6 bases). The ends were cut back, 3 bases at V and 4 bases at J, with 21 bases in the middle. CDR3 length equals 16 residues. Germline CDR1 DFQATT, CDR2 SNEGSKA (reference sequence).

This chain links TRBV12-5 with TRBJ2-7, with D unresolved. Germline values: CDR1 LGHNT, CDR2 FRNRAP. The CDR3 extends over 12 amino acids. Between the trimmed V and J ends, which lost 2 bases and 4 bases, there was a span of 6 bases. The CDR3 DNA sequence: TGTGCTAGTGGTTTGCTCTGGTACGAGCAGTACTTC. Protein sequence: CASGLLWYEQYF.

This clonotype was counted many times. The CDR3 coding sequence is TGTGCCAGCAGCCCACAGGGCGGTTCGTCCTACGAGCAGTACTTC. It translates to CASSPQGGSSYEQYF. J is TRBJ2-7 and V is TRBV7-2, with a possible D match to TRBD1 (6 bases). V lost 5 bases, J lost 1 base, and 15 bases lay in between. Germline V gives CDR1 SGHTA, CDR2 FQGNSA. The CDR3 sequence is 15 residues long.

This chain connects TRBV27 to TRBJ2-7; D might be TRBD2 (6 bases). The germline gives CDR1 MNHEY, CDR2 SMNVEV (reference sequence). V was clipped by 6 bases and J by 3 bases, with 18 bases between them. The CDR3 length is 15 residues. Written as DNA, the CDR3 is TGTGCCAGCAGCCAGAGGGGCGGGGTCTTCTACGAGCAGTACTTC. This encodes CASSQRGGVFYEQYF.